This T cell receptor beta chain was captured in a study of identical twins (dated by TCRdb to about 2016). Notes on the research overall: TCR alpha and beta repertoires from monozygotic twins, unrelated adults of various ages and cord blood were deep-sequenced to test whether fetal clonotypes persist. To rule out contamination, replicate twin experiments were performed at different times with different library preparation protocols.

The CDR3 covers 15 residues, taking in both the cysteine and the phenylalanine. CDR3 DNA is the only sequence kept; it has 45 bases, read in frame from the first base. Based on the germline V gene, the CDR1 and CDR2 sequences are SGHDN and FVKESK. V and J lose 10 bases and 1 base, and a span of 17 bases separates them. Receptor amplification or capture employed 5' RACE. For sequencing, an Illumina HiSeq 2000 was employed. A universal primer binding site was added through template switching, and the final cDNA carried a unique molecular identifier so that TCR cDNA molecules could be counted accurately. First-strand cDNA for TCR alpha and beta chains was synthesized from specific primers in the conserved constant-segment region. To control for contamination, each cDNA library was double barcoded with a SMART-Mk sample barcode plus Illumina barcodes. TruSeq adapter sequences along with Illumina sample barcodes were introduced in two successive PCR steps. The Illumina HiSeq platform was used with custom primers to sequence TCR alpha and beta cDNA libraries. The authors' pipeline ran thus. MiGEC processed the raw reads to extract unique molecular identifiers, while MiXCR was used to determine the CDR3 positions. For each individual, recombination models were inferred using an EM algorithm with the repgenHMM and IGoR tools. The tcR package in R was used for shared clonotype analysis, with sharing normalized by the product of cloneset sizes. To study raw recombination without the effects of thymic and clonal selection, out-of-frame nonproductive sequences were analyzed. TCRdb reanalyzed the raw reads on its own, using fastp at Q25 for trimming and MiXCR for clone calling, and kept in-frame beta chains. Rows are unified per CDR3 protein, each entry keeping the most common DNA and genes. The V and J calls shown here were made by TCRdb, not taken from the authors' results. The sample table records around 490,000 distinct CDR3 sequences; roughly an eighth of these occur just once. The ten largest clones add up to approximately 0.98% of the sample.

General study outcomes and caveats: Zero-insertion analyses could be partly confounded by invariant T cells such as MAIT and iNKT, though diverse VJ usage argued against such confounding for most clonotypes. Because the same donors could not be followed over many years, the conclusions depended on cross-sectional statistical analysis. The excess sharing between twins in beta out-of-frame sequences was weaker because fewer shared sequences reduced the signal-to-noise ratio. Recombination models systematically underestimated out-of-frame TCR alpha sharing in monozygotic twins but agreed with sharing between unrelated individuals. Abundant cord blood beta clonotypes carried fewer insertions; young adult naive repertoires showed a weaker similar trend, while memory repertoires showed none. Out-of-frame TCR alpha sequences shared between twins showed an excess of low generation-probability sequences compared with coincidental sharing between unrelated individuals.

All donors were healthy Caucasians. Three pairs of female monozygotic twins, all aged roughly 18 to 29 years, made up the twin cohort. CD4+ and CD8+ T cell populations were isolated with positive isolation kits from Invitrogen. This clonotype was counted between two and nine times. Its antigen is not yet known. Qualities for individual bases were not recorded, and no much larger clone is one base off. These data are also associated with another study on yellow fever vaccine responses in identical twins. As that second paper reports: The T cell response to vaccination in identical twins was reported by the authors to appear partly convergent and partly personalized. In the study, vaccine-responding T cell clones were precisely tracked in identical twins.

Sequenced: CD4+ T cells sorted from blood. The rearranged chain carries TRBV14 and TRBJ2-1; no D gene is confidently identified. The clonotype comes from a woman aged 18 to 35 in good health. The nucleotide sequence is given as TGTGCCAACAAGGACCCCGTGAGATCCTACAATGAGCAGTTCTTC. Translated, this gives CANKDPVRSYNEQFF.